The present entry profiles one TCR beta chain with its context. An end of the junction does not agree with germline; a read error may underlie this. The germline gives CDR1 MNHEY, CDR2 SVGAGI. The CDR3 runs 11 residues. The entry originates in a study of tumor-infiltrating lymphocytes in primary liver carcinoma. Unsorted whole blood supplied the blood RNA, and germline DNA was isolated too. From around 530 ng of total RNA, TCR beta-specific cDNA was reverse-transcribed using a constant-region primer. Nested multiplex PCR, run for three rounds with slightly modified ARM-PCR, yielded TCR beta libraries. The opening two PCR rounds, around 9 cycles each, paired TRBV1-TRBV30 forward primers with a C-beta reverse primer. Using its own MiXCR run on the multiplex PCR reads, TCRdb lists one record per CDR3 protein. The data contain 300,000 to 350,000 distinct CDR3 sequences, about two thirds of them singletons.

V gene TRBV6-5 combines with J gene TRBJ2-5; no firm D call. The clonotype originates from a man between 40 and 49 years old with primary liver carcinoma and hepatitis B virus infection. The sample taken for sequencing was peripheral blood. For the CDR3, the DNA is TGTGCCGGCAGTCACTCGAAGACCCAGTGCTTC. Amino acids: CAGSHSKTQCF.